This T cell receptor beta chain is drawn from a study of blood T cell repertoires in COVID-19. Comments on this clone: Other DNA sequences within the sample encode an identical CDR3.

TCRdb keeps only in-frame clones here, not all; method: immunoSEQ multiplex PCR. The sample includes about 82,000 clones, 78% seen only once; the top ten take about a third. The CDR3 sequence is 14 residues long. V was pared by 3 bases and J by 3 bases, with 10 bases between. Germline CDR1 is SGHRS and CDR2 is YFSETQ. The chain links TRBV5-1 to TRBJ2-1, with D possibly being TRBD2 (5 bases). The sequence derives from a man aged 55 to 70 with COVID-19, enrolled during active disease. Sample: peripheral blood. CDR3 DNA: TGCGCCAGCAGCTCTTCCGGGGACTACAATGAGCAGTTCTTC. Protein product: CASSSSGDYNEQFF. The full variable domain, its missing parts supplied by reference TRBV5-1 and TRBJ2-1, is KAGVTQTPRYLIKTRGQQVTLSCSPISGHRSVSWYQQTPGQGLQFLFEYFSETQRNKGNFPGRFSGRQFSNSRSEMNVSTLELGDSALYLCASSSSGDYNEQFFGPGTRLTVL.